A selection of T cell receptor beta chains follows, all from one sample in a study of blood T cell repertoires in COVID-19. Only in-frame clones appear in the TCRdb table, and some are missing; sequencing was by immunoSEQ multiplex PCR. The sample lists over 130,000 clones; 82% were seen once. Material for sequencing was peripheral blood. These receptors originate from a woman older than 75 with acute or convalescent COVID-19. The CDR3 runs from the conserved cysteine through the conserved F or W. The D gene is left open where the match is weak. A clone size is listed for some rows: how often the clone was seen (once, few, many), or a class if it is expanded.

V	D	J	size	CDR3	DNA
TRBV12-3/TRBV12-4	.	TRBJ1-2	.	CASSIEGFGYTF	TGTGCCAGCAGTATCGAGGGCTTCGGCTACACCTTC
TRBV9	.	TRBJ1-2	.	CASSVLSLGGGLPDYGYTF	TGTGCCAGCAGCGTGTTGAGTCTTGGAGGTGGTCTTCCTGACTATGGCTACACCTTC
TRBV5-6	TRBD1	TRBJ2-5	.	CASSDEYRGGETQYF	TGTGCCAGCAGCGATGAGTACAGGGGTGGAGAGACCCAGTACTTC
TRBV11-3	.	TRBJ2-3	.	CASSLGGLDTQYF	TGTGCCAGCAGCTTAGGGGGGCTGGATACGCAGTATTTT
TRBV28	.	TRBJ2-1	.	CASRTGGRGNEQFF	TGTGCCAGCAGAACAGGGGGGAGGGGGAATGAGCAGTTCTTC
TRBV7-2	TRBD2	TRBJ2-7	.	CASSLDGGAYEQYF	TGTGCCAGCAGCTTAGACGGGGGGGCTTACGAGCAGTACTTC
TRBV2	.	TRBJ2-2	.	CASSVFPTGTGELFF	TGTGCCAGCAGTGTTTTCCCCACCGGTACCGGGGAGCTGTTTTTT
TRBV3-1/TRBV3-2	.	TRBJ2-7	.	CASSQDPGDPYEQYF	TGTGCCAGCAGCCAAGACCCGGGAGATCCCTACGAGCAGTACTTC
TRBV7-3	.	TRBJ1-3	.	CASSLIVKRRSGNTIYF	TGTGCCAGCAGCTTAATCGTCAAGCGACGCTCTGGAAACACCATATATTTT
TRBV28	TRBD2	TRBJ2-1	.	CASRTRGGARGNEQFF	TGTGCCAGCAGAACCCGCGGGGGGGCCAGGGGGAATGAGCAGTTCTTC
TRBV15	.	TRBJ2-7	.	CATRQQGYEQYF	TGTGCCACCAGGCAGCAGGGCTACGAGCAGTACTTC
TRBV7-8	TRBD1	TRBJ1-3	few	CASRRGRFGNTIYF	TGTGCCAGCAGAAGGGGGCGCTTTGGAAACACCATATATTTT
TRBV19	TRBD1	TRBJ2-7	.	CASSWDRDSYEQYF	TGTGCCAGTAGTTGGGACAGAGACTCCTACGAGCAGTACTTC
TRBV6-2/TRBV6-3	TRBD2	TRBJ2-7	.	CASSYSGREHF	TGTGCCAGCAGTTACTCTGGGCGGGAGCACTTC
TRBV3-1/TRBV3-2	.	TRBJ2-7	.	CASSPLETGEQYF	TGTGCCAGCAGCCCCTTAGAAACGGGCGAGCAGTACTTC
TRBV28	.	TRBJ2-1	.	CASRDRDRGWRGGQDEQFF	TGTGCCAGCAGGGACCGGGACAGGGGTTGGCGGGGGGGCCAGGATGAGCAGTTCTTC
TRBV6-5	TRBD1	TRBJ1-1	.	CASSYLGQVNTEAFF	TGTGCCAGCAGTTACCTGGGACAGGTGAACACTGAAGCTTTCTTT
TRBV5-1	TRBD1	TRBJ1-6	few	CASSQTGMRNSPLHF	TGCGCCAGCAGCCAGACAGGGATGCGTAATTCACCCCTCCACTTT
TRBV7-8	TRBD1	TRBJ2-1	.	CASSLIWELIGQGGNHEQFF	TGTGCCAGCAGCTTAATCTGGGAGTTAATTGGACAGGGGGGTAACCATGAGCAGTTCTTC
TRBV5-8	TRBD1	TRBJ2-1	.	CASSSGTGYNEQFF	TGTGCCAGCAGCTCCGGGACAGGCTACAATGAGCAGTTCTTC
TRBV7-8	.	TRBJ2-7	once	CASSFLNRTYEQYF	TGTGCCAGCAGCTTCCTGAACAGGACCTACGAGCAGTACTTC
TRBV4-2	.	TRBJ2-1	.	CASSPLPDNEQFF	TGTGCCAGCAGCCCCCTCCCTGACAATGAGCAGTTCTTC
TRBV10-2	.	TRBJ1-6	once	CASRTEYNSPLHF	TGCGCCAGCAGAACAGAGTATAATTCACCCCTCCACTTT
TRBV9	TRBD1	TRBJ2-7	.	CASSPRQGTGGYEQYF	TGTGCCAGCAGCCCTCGACAAGGGACAGGGGGCTACGAGCAGTACTTC
TRBV4-1	.	TRBJ2-7	.	CASSREWEYEQYF	TGCGCCAGCAGCCGAGAGTGGGAGTACGAGCAGTACTTC
TRBV3-1/TRBV3-2	.	TRBJ2-3	.	CASSQVSFTDTQYF	TGTGCCAGCAGCCAAGTGAGCTTTACAGATACGCAGTATTTT
TRBV6-6	TRBD1	TRBJ1-2	.	CASSYRGRGLKGYTF	TGTGCCAGCAGTTACCGCGGCAGGGGGTTGAAAGGCTACACCTTC
TRBV10-1	.	TRBJ1-5	.	CASRRESNQPQHF	TGCGCCAGCAGGAGGGAAAGCAATCAGCCCCAGCATTTT
TRBV11-2	TRBD2	TRBJ2-5	few	CASSLDWGGQETQYF	TGTGCCAGCAGCTTAGACTGGGGGGGCCAAGAGACCCAGTACTTC
TRBV6-1	.	TRBJ1-5	.	CASSENLAPQPQHF	TGTGCCAGCAGTGAGAACCTAGCCCCTCAGCCCCAGCATTTT
TRBV28	.	TRBJ1-6	.	CASSFSPTGWAPLHF	TGTGCCAGCAGTTTTTCGCCCACAGGCTGGGCACCCCTCCACTTT
TRBV4-1	TRBD1	TRBJ2-5	.	CASSQDFDRGDETQYF	TGCGCCAGCAGCCAAGATTTCGACAGGGGGGATGAGACCCAGTACTTC
TRBV3-1/TRBV3-2	TRBD1	TRBJ1-6	.	CASSQLGQGANSPLHF	TGTGCCAGCAGCCAATTGGGACAGGGGGCAAATTCACCCCTCCACTTT
TRBV7-3	.	TRBJ1-4	.	CASSPRSGPFWELFF	TGTGCCAGCAGCCCACGGTCAGGTCCGTTTTGGGAACTGTTTTTT
TRBV28	TRBD1	TRBJ1-6	.	CASSSTGGDYNSPLHF	TGTGCCAGCAGTTCTACAGGGGGGGATTATAATTCACCCCTCCACTTT
TRBV6-5	.	TRBJ1-2	.	CASRELGNYGYTF	TGTGCCAGCCGGGAGTTAGGGAACTATGGCTACACCTTC
TRBV10-3	.	TRBJ2-7	.	CAISGLTRSSYEQYF	TGTGCCATCAGCGGACTGACCAGGAGCTCCTACGAGCAGTACTTC
TRBV19	TRBD1	TRBJ1-2	few	CASNPHRGWANYGYTF	TGTGCCAGTAATCCCCACAGGGGGTGGGCTAACTATGGCTACACCTTC
TRBV5-5	TRBD1	TRBJ1-4	.	CASSSSTGQSNEKLFF	TGTGCCAGCAGCTCCTCGACGGGACAGTCTAATGAAAAACTGTTTTTT
TRBV27	.	TRBJ2-1	once	CASWLTGGSEQFF	TGTGCCAGTTGGCTTACTGGGGGGAGCGAGCAGTTCTTC
TRBV6-2/TRBV6-3	TRBD2	TRBJ2-1	few	CASSYSSFSGRYGNEQFF	TGTGCCAGCAGTTACTCCAGTTTTAGCGGGAGGTACGGCAATGAGCAGTTCTTC
TRBV24-1	TRBD1	TRBJ2-2	.	CATRGQGGTGELFF	TGTGCCACCAGGGGACAGGGGGGTACCGGGGAGCTGTTTTTT
TRBV7-9	.	TRBJ2-1	.	CASSYTGTFNEQFF	TGTGCCAGCAGCTACACCGGGACTTTCAATGAGCAGTTCTTC
TRBV30	TRBD2	TRBJ2-3	few	CAWSPRTSGLGNTQYF	TGTGCCTGGAGTCCAAGGACTAGCGGTTTAGGAAATACGCAGTATTTT
TRBV28	TRBD2	TRBJ2-7	.	CASSSVAGNYEQYF	TGTGCCAGCAGTTCGGTAGCGGGGAACTACGAGCAGTACTTC
TRBV7-6	.	TRBJ1-3	.	CASTSRESSGNTIYF	TGTGCCAGCACCAGCAGGGAATCGTCTGGAAACACCATATATTTT